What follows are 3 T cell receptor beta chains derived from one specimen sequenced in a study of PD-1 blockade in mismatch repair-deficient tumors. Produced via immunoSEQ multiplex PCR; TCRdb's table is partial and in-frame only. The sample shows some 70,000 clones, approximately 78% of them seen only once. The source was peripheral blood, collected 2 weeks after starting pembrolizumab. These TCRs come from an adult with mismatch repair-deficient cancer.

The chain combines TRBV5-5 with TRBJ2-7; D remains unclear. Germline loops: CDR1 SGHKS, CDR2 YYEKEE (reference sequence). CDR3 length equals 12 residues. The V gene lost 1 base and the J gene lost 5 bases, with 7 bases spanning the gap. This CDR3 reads CASSLHRNEQYF. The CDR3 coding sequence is TGTGCCAGCAGCTTGCACAGAAACGAGCAGTACTTC.

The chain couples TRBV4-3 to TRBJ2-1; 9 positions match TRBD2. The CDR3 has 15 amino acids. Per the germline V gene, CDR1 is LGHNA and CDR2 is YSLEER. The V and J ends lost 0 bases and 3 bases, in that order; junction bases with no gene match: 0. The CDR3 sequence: CASSQDSGGYNEQFF. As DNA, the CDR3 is TGCGCCAGCAGCCAAGATAGCGGGGGCTACAATGAGCAGTTCTTC.

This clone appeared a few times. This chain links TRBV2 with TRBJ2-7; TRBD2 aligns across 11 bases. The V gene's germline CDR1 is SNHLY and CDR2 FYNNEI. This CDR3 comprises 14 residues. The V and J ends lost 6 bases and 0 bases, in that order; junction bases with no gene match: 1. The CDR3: CASRGTSGSYEQYF. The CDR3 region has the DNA TGTGCCAGCAGAGGGACTAGCGGCTCCTACGAGCAGTACTTC.